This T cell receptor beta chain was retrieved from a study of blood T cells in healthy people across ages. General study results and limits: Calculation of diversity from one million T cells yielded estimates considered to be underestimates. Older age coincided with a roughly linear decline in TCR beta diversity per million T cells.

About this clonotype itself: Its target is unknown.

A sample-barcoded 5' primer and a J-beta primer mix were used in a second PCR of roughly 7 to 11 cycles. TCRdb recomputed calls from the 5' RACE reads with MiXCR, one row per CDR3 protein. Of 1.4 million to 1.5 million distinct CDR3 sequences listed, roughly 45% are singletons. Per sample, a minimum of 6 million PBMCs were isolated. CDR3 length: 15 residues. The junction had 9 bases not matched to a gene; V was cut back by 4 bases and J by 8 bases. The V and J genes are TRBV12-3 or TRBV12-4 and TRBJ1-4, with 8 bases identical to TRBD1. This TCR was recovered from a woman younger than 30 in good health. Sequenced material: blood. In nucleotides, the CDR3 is TGTGCCAGCAGTTCCTGGACAGGGAAAGGCGAAAAACTGTTTTTT. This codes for CASSSWTGKGEKLFF.